Sequencing of this T cell receptor beta chain was carried out in a study of control samples from healthy donors and cancer patients. V was shortened by 6 bases and J by 6 bases, with 12 bases between the two germline ends. Looked up from germline, CDR1 is LNHDA and CDR2 is SQIVND (reference sequence). The CDR3 contains 13 residues. Data came from immunoSEQ multiplex PCR; TCRdb stores just in-frame clones and leaves some out. In the table there are 90,000 to 100,000 clones, around nine tenths of which are singletons. This chain connects TRBV19 to TRBJ2-1; D is unclear. The sequenced sample was blood. The clonotype was recovered from a woman between 18 and 30 years old in good health. The CDR3 sequence: CASSPGRVNEQFF. CDR3 bases: TGTGCCAGTAGCCCTGGCCGGGTCAATGAGCAGTTCTTC.